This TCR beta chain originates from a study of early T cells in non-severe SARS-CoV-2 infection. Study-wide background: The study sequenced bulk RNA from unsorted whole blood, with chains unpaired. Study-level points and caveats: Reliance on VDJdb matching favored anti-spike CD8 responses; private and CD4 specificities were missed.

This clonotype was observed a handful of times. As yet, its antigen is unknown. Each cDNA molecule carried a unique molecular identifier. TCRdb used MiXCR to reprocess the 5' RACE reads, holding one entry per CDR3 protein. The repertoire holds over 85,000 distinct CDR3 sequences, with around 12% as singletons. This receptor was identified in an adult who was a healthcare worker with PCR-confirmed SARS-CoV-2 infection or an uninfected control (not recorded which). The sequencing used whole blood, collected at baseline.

The CDR3: CASSPEGGLQYNEQFF. The CDR3 coding sequence is TGCGCCAGCAGCCCGGAAGGCGGACTACAATACAATGAGCAGTTCTTC. V and J are TRBV5-1 and TRBJ2-1; perhaps TRBD2 as D (6 bases). Germline V gene lookup returns CDR1 SGHRS and CDR2 YFSETQ. The CDR3 has 16 amino acids. Trimming cost V 4 bases and J 4 bases, with 18 bases left between them.